The rows below give T cell receptor beta chains drawn from one sample of a study of blood T cell repertoires in COVID-19. Measured with immunoSEQ multiplex PCR; TCRdb has only the in-frame clones, and not every one. Seen here are around 290,000 clones, roughly 87% observed once, and the top ten hold approximately 1%. Sequencing was performed on PBMCs or T cells enriched from blood (not recorded which). These receptors were obtained from a woman aged 25 to 45 who had recovered from COVID-19. Each CDR3 is given with its conserved first and last residue. The order of the fields is V gene, J gene, clone size, D gene, CDR3 DNA, CDR3 protein. D genes are given only for firm matches. The size field is filled for only some rows; it gives once, few, many or a size class.

>TRBV12-3/TRBV12-4|TRBJ1-1|NA|NA
TGTGCCAGCAGTTTAAAGTCCGGCACTGAAGCTTTCTTT
CASSLKSGTEAFF
>TRBV6-5|TRBJ2-7|NA|TRBD2
TGTGCCAGCAGTTTTAGGGAGGGCCACAACGAGCAGTACTTC
CASSFREGHNEQYF
>TRBV2|TRBJ1-3|once|TRBD1
TGTGCCAGCACCGGGACAGGGGGAAACACCATATATTTT
CASTGTGGNTIYF
>TRBV2|TRBJ1-5|NA|NA
TGTGCCAGCAGTGCACGGGGGGGGGCGAGGGACCAGCCCCAGCATTTT
CASSARGGARDQPQHF
>TRBV7-9|TRBJ1-2|NA|NA
TGTGCCAGCAGCTTAGATCGGGGTCCCAACTATGGCTACACCTTC
CASSLDRGPNYGYTF
>TRBV20-1|TRBJ2-3|NA|NA
TGCAGTGCACTGACGGGAGATACGCAGTATTTT
CSALTGDTQYF
>TRBV6-5|TRBJ2-1|NA|TRBD2
TGTGCCAGCAGCAGAAAGCGGGAGATTTACAATGAGCAGTTCTTC
CASSRKREIYNEQFF
>TRBV30|TRBJ2-7|NA|NA
TGTGCCTGGAGCGTACCTCTTCAGGGGAGGGGGTACGAGCAGTACTTC
CAWSVPLQGRGYEQYF
>TRBV4-3|TRBJ2-5|NA|TRBD1
TGCGCCAGCAGCCAGACAGGGAACCCAGAGACCCAGTACTTC
CASSQTGNPETQYF
>TRBV5-4|TRBJ1-1|NA|TRBD1
TGTGCCAGCAGTTTCGGACAGGATTGGAACACTGAAGCTTTCTTT
CASSFGQDWNTEAFF
>TRBV4-3|TRBJ1-2|NA|NA
TGCGCCAGCAGCCTCCAACGTGCGGATGGCTACACCTTC
CASSLQRADGYTF
>TRBV27|TRBJ2-1|NA|NA
TGTGCCAGCAGTCGTACGGGGGTAATTGAGCAGTTCTTC
CASSRTGVIEQFF
>TRBV11-2|TRBJ2-7|NA|TRBD2
TGTGCCAGCAGCGAGGGGACTATGAGCTCCTACGAGCAGTACTTC
CASSEGTMSSYEQYF
>TRBV3-1/TRBV3-2|TRBJ2-7|once|TRBD1
TGTGCCAGCAGCCAAGTTGAGACAGGGTACTCCTACGAGCAGTACTTC
CASSQVETGYSYEQYF
>TRBV2|TRBJ2-7|NA|NA
TGTGCCAGCAGTGATCAGGGGACCTACGAGCAGTACTTC
CASSDQGTYEQYF
>TRBV28|TRBJ2-1|NA|TRBD2
TGTGCCAGCCATAATAGCGGGAGCTCCTACAATGAGCAGTTCTTC
CASHNSGSSYNEQFF
>TRBV29-1|TRBJ2-3|NA|TRBD2
TGCAGCGCTTCTAGCGGGGGAGTCACAGATACGCAGTATTTT
CSASSGGVTDTQYF
>TRBV27|TRBJ2-7|NA|NA
TGTGCCAGCAGTTTGGGGCTCTGGTACGAGCAGTACTTC
CASSLGLWYEQYF
>TRBV5-1|TRBJ2-7|NA|TRBD2
TGCGCCAGCAGCTGGGGACTAGCGGGAAACGACGAGCAGTACTTC
CASSWGLAGNDEQYF
>TRBV6-5|TRBJ1-1|NA|NA
TGTGCCAGCAGTTACTCTTTAACTGAAGCTTTCTTT
CASSYSLTEAFF
>TRBV7-2|TRBJ1-1|NA|TRBD1
TGTGCCAGCAGCTCGCTGGACAGGGGCGCTTTCTTT
CASSSLDRGAFF
>TRBV15|TRBJ1-1|NA|TRBD1
TGTGCCACCGCTAAACAGGGGCCGAACACTGAAGCTTTCTTT
CATAKQGPNTEAFF
>TRBV5-1|TRBJ2-7|NA|TRBD2
TGCGCCAGCAGCCAAAACTTGCTAGCGGGAGGCTACGAGCAGTACTTC
CASSQNLLAGGYEQYF
>TRBV10-3|TRBJ1-2|NA|NA
TGTGCCACCAAGTCGGGGGGGCATGGCTACACCTTC
CATKSGGHGYTF
>TRBV9|TRBJ1-2|NA|NA
TGTGCCAGCAGAGATGGGGCATACGATGGCTACACCTTC
CASRDGAYDGYTF
>TRBV27|TRBJ2-7|NA|NA
TGTGCCAGCAGTTTATCGGGGGCACCCTCCTACGAGCAGTACTTC
CASSLSGAPSYEQYF
>TRBV6-6|TRBJ1-3|NA|TRBD1
TGTGCCAGCAGCTTCGGGACAGAGAATGGAAACACCATATATTTT
CASSFGTENGNTIYF
>TRBV2|TRBJ2-1|NA|TRBD2
TGTGCCAGCAGCGTAGGGTCGGGGAGGGCCGGCGTTGAGCAGTTCTTC
CASSVGSGRAGVEQFF
>TRBV5-1|TRBJ2-7|NA|TRBD2
TGCGCCAGCAGCTTGGCCGGGACTAGAGCCTACGAGCAGTACTTC
CASSLAGTRAYEQYF
>TRBV29-1|TRBJ1-2|NA|NA
TGCAGCGTTGAAGGAGACGGAGCTAACTATGGCTACACCTTC
CSVEGDGANYGYTF
>TRBV12-3/TRBV12-4|TRBJ2-7|NA|TRBD1
TGTGCCAGCACACACAGGGGCGAGCAGTACTTC
CASTHRGEQYF
>TRBV18|TRBJ1-4|NA|TRBD1
TGTGCCAGCTCACGGGACAGGGGGCCAAGTGAAAAACTGTTTTTT
CASSRDRGPSEKLFF
>TRBV10-3|TRBJ2-7|NA|NA
TGTGCCATCAGTGAGAGACAGTTTACCTACGAGCAGTACTTC
CAISERQFTYEQYF
>TRBV19|TRBJ1-5|once|NA
TGTGCCAGTAGTATACCCCCACAGGGAACGGAGCCCCAGCATTTT
CASSIPPQGTEPQHF
>TRBV28|TRBJ1-1|NA|NA
TGTGCCACCAAAGACAGGCTGAACACTGAAGCTTTCTTT
CATKDRLNTEAFF
>TRBV5-1|TRBJ1-2|once|TRBD1
TGCGCCAGCAGCTTACCGGGACAGCCCTATGGCTACACCTTC
CASSLPGQPYGYTF
>TRBV11-2|TRBJ2-5|NA|TRBD1
TGTGCCAGCAGCGGACCCGGGACAGGGAAGCAAGAGACCCAGTACTTC
CASSGPGTGKQETQYF
>TRBV11-2|TRBJ2-7|NA|NA
TGTGCCAGCAGCTTAGCTTCCCTAGCGCTCGAGCAGTACTTC
CASSLASLALEQYF
>TRBV28|TRBJ2-3|NA|TRBD2
TGTGCCAGCAGTTTCCCTAGCGGCCGCACAGATACGCAGTATTTT
CASSFPSGRTDTQYF
>TRBV27|TRBJ1-2|once|TRBD1
TGTGCCAGCAAAGGACAGGGGGCGAACTATGGCTACACCTTC
CASKGQGANYGYTF
>TRBV28|TRBJ2-7|NA|TRBD2
TGTGCCAGCAGTTTAATAGGACTAGCGGGCGGCCGTCAAAAAACCTACGAGCAGTACTTC
CASSLIGLAGGRQKTYEQYF
>TRBV5-4|TRBJ2-5|NA|TRBD1
TGTGCCAGCAGCCAACCAGAGGACAGGGGGGAGACCCAGTACTTC
CASSQPEDRGETQYF
>TRBV28|TRBJ2-7|NA|NA
TGTGCCAGCAGCGACCGGGTAGTACCCTACGAGCAGTACTTC
CASSDRVVPYEQYF
>TRBV7-2|TRBJ2-5|few|TRBD2
TGTGCCAGCAGCCAGGGACTAGCGGAGGAGACCCAGTACTTC
CASSQGLAEETQYF
>TRBV5-1|TRBJ1-4|NA|NA
TGCGCCAGCAGGCCCCAGGGGCCTAATGAAAAACTGTTTTTT
CASRPQGPNEKLFF
>TRBV3-1/TRBV3-2|TRBJ1-2|NA|NA
TGTGCCAGCAGCCCATCGCGGGGTTTACTCTATGGCTACACCTTC
CASSPSRGLLYGYTF
>TRBV9|TRBJ2-3|NA|TRBD2
TGTGCCAGCAGCGTAGTGAGCGGGGGAACAGATACGCAGTATTTT
CASSVVSGGTDTQYF
>TRBV29-1|TRBJ1-2|NA|NA
TGCAGCGTCCCTCGCAGGGTGGGGGGCTACACCTTC
CSVPRRVGGYTF
>TRBV24-1|TRBJ2-1|NA|TRBD2
TGTGCCACCAGTGATGATAGCGGGGGGAGAAACAATGAGCAGTTCTTC
CATSDDSGGRNNEQFF
>TRBV7-5|TRBJ2-2|NA|NA
TGTGTCAGAAGCAAGGGGGTAGCGGGAGACACCGGGGAGCTGTTTTTT
CVRSKGVAGDTGELFF
>TRBV5-1|TRBJ1-3|NA|NA
TGCGCCACCCGGCTTTTAGCGTCGTCGGAGCACACCATATATTTT
CATRLLASSEHTIYF
>TRBV10-3|TRBJ1-1|once|NA
TGTGCCATCAGATCAGCGGGAGGCGCAGGTAGTGAAGCTTTCTTT
CAIRSAGGAGSEAFF